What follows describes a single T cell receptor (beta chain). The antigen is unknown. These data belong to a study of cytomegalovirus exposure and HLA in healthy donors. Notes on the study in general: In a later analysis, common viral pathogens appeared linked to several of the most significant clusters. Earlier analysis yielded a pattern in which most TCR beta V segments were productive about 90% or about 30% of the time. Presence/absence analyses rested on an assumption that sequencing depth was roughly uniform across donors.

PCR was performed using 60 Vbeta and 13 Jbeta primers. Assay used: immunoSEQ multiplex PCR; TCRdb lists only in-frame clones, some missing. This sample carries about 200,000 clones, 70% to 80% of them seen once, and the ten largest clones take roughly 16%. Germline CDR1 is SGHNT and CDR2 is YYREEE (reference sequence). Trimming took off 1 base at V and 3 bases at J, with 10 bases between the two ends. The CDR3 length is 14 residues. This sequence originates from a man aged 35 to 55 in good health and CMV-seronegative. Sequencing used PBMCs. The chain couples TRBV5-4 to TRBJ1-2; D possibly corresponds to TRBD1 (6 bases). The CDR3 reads CASSLPQGHYGYTF. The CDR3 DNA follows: TGTGCCAGCAGCTTGCCACAGGGCCACTATGGCTACACCTTC. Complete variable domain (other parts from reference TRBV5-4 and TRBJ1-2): ETGVTQSPTHLIKTRGQQVTLRCSSQSGHNTVSWYQQALGQGPQFIFQYYREEENGRGNFPPRFSGLQFPNYSSELNVNALELDDSALYLCASSLPQGHYGYTFGSGTRLTVV.